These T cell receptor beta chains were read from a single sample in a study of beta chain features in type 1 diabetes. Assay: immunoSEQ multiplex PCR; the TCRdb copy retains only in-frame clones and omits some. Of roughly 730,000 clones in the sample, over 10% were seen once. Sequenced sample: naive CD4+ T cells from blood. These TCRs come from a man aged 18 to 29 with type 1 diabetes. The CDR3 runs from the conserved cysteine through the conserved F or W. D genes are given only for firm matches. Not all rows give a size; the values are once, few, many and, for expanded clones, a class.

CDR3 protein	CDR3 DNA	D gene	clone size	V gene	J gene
CASSSDRARIHF	TGTGCCAGCAGCTCGGACAGGGCTCGTATCCACTTT	TRBD1	.	TRBV7-2	TRBJ1-6
CAWSAGGSEQYF	TGTGCCTGGAGTGCCGGGGGCTCCGAGCAGTACTTC	.	.	TRBV30	TRBJ2-7
CASSLTGRASGSLGDTQYF	TGTGCCAGCAGCCTAACGGGGCGGGCTAGCGGCTCCTTGGGAGATACGCAGTATTTT	TRBD2	.	TRBV7-8	TRBJ2-3
CATSGGTNEKLFF	TGCGCTACCTCGGGGGGAACAAATGAAAAACTGTTTTTT	.	few	TRBV10-2	TRBJ1-4
CASSRTGGANQPQHF	TGTGCCAGCAGCCGCACAGGGGGCGCGAATCAGCCCCAGCATTTT	TRBD1	few	TRBV14	TRBJ1-5
CAWSSTHRRGGGSYGYTF	TGTGCCTGGAGTTCTACTCACAGGCGGGGAGGGGGTTCCTATGGCTACACCTTC	.	.	TRBV30	TRBJ1-2
CASSLVGEAYTQYF	TGTGCCAGCAGCTTAGTTGGCGAGGCTTATACGCAGTATTTT	.	.	TRBV7-9	TRBJ2-3
CAISDTMGIEKLFF	TGTGCCATCAGTGATACCATGGGCATCGAAAAACTGTTTTTT	.	.	TRBV10-3	TRBJ1-4
CASSQEGHQGDYGYTF	TGTGCCAGCAGCCAAGAGGGGCATCAGGGGGACTATGGCTACACCTTC	TRBD1	few	TRBV4-2	TRBJ1-2
CASSHDRNTGELFF	TGTGCCAGCAGTCACGACCGGAACACCGGGGAGCTGTTTTTT	.	.	TRBV6-5	TRBJ2-2
CSVEDLQTQKLFF	TGCAGCGTTGAAGATCTCCAGACCCAAAAACTGTTTTTT	.	.	TRBV29-1	TRBJ1-4
CASIRGRENGYTF	TGTGCCAGCATACGAGGCAGGGAGAATGGCTACACCTTC	.	.	TRBV7-9	TRBJ1-2
CASSFGQGNYNEQFF	TGTGCCAGCAGTTTTGGACAGGGCAATTACAATGAGCAGTTCTTC	TRBD1	.	TRBV6-6	TRBJ2-1
CATSSPPGTGNNQPQHF	TGTGCCACCAGCAGCCCCCCCGGGACAGGGAACAATCAGCCCCAGCATTTT	TRBD1	.	TRBV15	TRBJ1-5
CASRSPPGTGISNTEAFF	TGTGCCAGTAGATCACCACCCGGGACAGGGATCTCGAACACTGAAGCTTTCTTT	TRBD1	.	TRBV19	TRBJ1-1
CASSFEKSQNTEAFF	TGCGCCAGCAGCTTCGAGAAGTCACAGAACACTGAAGCTTTCTTT	.	few	TRBV5-1	TRBJ1-1
CASSSAGGAGNQPQHF	TGTGCCAGCAGTTCCGCGGGGGGGGCCGGCAATCAGCCCCAGCATTTT	.	few	TRBV28	TRBJ1-5
CASSRPGTGSEQYF	TGTGCCAGCAGTAGACCCGGGACAGGGAGCGAGCAGTACTTC	TRBD1	.	TRBV27	TRBJ2-7
CASREDRVYGYTF	TGTGCCAGCAGAGAGGACAGGGTCTATGGCTACACCTTC	TRBD1	.	TRBV7-9	TRBJ1-2
CASSFTGEGEAFF	TGCGCCAGCAGCTTTACAGGAGAAGGGGAAGCTTTCTTT	.	few	TRBV5-1	TRBJ1-1
CASSFLDSRNTEAFF	TGCGCCAGCAGCTTCCTGGACAGCCGGAACACTGAAGCTTTCTTT	.	.	TRBV5-1	TRBJ1-1
CASSLGGVLNTEAFF	TGTGCTAGCAGCTTAGGAGGGGTTCTGAACACTGAAGCTTTCTTT	.	.	TRBV7-7	TRBJ1-1
CASVRGRQETQYF	TGTGCCAGCGTCCGGGGCCGCCAAGAGACCCAGTACTTC	.	few	TRBV2	TRBJ2-5
CAWSVSLGSDTQYF	TGTGCCTGGAGTGTAAGTCTTGGATCAGATACGCAGTATTTT	.	few	TRBV30	TRBJ2-3
CASSSTGANVLTF	TGTGCCAGCAGTTCTACTGGGGCCAACGTCCTGACTTTC	.	.	TRBV27	TRBJ2-6
CASSLDGGQPQHF	TGTGCCAGCAGTTTGGACGGAGGTCAGCCCCAGCATTTT	.	.	TRBV28	TRBJ1-5
CASSVIQGGSTEAFF	TGTGCCAGCAGCGTAATTCAGGGCGGGAGCACTGAAGCTTTCTTT	.	.	TRBV9	TRBJ1-1
CASSLEEGSEAFF	TGTGCCAGCAGCTTAGAGGAAGGAAGTGAGGCTTTCTTT	.	.	TRBV7-2	TRBJ1-1
CASTSPLGQGVPNYGYTF	TGTGCCAGCACCTCACCCTTGGGACAGGGGGTCCCTAACTATGGCTACACCTTC	TRBD1	.	TRBV28	TRBJ1-2
CAWSGGQREAFF	TGTGCCTGGAGTGGGGGACAGAGAGAAGCTTTCTTT	TRBD1	.	TRBV30	TRBJ1-1
CASSSNWNYYGYTF	TGTGCCAGCAGCTCGAACTGGAACTACTATGGCTACACCTTC	.	.	TRBV11-2	TRBJ1-2
CASSPRVADYEQYF	TGTGCCAGCTCACCACGGGTGGCAGACTACGAGCAGTACTTC	.	.	TRBV18	TRBJ2-7
CASSQGQFPLHF	TGTGCCAGCAGCCAGGGGCAGTTCCCCCTCCACTTT	.	.	TRBV14	TRBJ1-6
CASSPRRSKQETQYF	TGTGCCAGCAGCCCACGGAGGAGCAAACAAGAGACCCAGTACTTC	.	.	TRBV7-2	TRBJ2-5
CASSSGQGWTEAFF	TGTGCCAGCAGTTCCGGACAGGGTTGGACTGAAGCTTTCTTT	TRBD1	.	TRBV28	TRBJ1-1
CASSLMEVHSPLHF	TGTGCCAGCAGCTTAATGGAAGTACATTCACCCCTCCACTTT	.	.	TRBV7-9	TRBJ1-6
CASSLDRAGGNEKLFF	TGTGCCAGCAGCTTAGACAGGGCAGGGGGAAATGAAAAACTGTTTTTT	TRBD1	.	TRBV7-8	TRBJ1-4
CASTPGVSGGYEQYF	TGTGCCAGCACCCCGGGAGTTAGCGGGGGCTACGAGCAGTACTTC	TRBD2	.	TRBV2	TRBJ2-7
CASSKRRGRKSPLHF	TGTGCCAGCAGCAAAAGGAGGGGCCGAAAATCACCCCTCCACTTT	.	few	TRBV21-1	TRBJ1-6
CASRNTGTGYEQYF	TGTGCCAGCAGGAATACCGGGACAGGCTACGAGCAGTACTTC	TRBD1	.	TRBV2	TRBJ2-7
CAISGLGNQPQHF	TGTGCCATCAGTGGTTTAGGCAATCAGCCCCAGCATTTT	.	few	TRBV10-3	TRBJ1-5
CASSSQGNTGELFF	TGCGCCAGCAGCTCCCAGGGAAACACCGGGGAGCTGTTTTTT	.	.	TRBV5-1	TRBJ2-2
CASSLGRLINEQFF	TGTGCCAGCAGCTTAGGGCGCTTGATCAATGAGCAGTTCTTC	.	few	TRBV7-8	TRBJ2-1